Presented here are 28 T cell receptor beta chains from one specimen sequenced in a study of regulatory T cells in long-lasting Graves disease. As for time point: newly diagnosed GD, antithyroid drugs for less than 3 months. From RNA extracted from PBMCs, the TCR library was made. Arm-PCR of CDR3 regions with iRepertoire HTBI primers generated TCR beta libraries. TCRdb independently ran MiXCR on the multiplex PCR reads; one entry per CDR3 protein. The sample consists of 360,000 or so distinct CDR3 sequences, roughly 12% of them appearing once. This same sample was also taken into another study, of T cells in Graves' hyperthyroidism and ophthalmopathy.

Sequencing used peripheral blood mononuclear cells (PBMCs), obtained at new diagnosis, from a patient treated with antithyroid drugs. The receptors were sampled from a woman between 18 and 29 years old with Graves disease.

This clonotype was detected many times. The V gene is TRBV5-1, the J gene TRBJ2-7, with 10 nucleotides matching TRBD2. Trimming removed 5 bases from V and 3 bases from J; junction bases left unmatched: 11. CDR1 and CDR2 (germline): SGHRS, YFSETQ. The CDR3 is 16 residues long. CDR3 nucleotide sequence: TGCGCCAGCAGGCAAGGGTTAGGACTAGCGGTCTACGAGCAGTACTTC. It codes for CASRQGLGLAVYEQYF.

The V gene is TRBV20-1, the J gene TRBJ1-2, with 10 bases fitting TRBD1. V gave up 1 base and J gave up 5 bases; unmatched junction bases: 7. Germline assignment: CDR1 DFQATT and CDR2 SNEGSKA (reference sequence). This CDR3 is built from 15 residues. The CDR3 DNA follows: TGCAGTGCTAGAGGTTGGGACAGGGGTTCGTATGGCTACACCTTC. Translation gives CSARGWDRGSYGYTF.

This clonotype showed up many times. The chain carries TRBV5-5 and TRBJ2-3; TRBD1 or TRBD2 may be the D gene (5 bases each). The CDR3 covers 15 residues. CDR1 is SGHKS, CDR2 YYEKEE, per germline (reference sequence). Trimming cost V 4 bases and J 2 bases, with 14 bases left between them. CDR3 sequence (DNA): TGTGCCAGCAGCCCGGGACCGCTTAACACAGATACGCAGTATTTT. Its protein product is CASSPGPLNTDTQYF.

This clonotype was detected many times. An end of the junction differs from the germline gene, which may be a read error. The CDR3 reads CSAGEGGSTEAFF. The CDR3 nucleotides read TGCAGTGCTGGAGAGGGGGGGTCCACTGAAGCTTTCTTT. V gene TRBV20-1 combines with J gene TRBJ1-1; possibly TRBD1 for D (6 bases). The CDR3 consists of 13 residues. Germline V lookup: CDR1 DFQATT, CDR2 SNEGSKA (reference sequence).

This clonotype was counted once. The V call is TRBV15, the J call TRBJ2-7; TRBD2 agrees at 9 bases. The V and J ends lost 3 bases and 6 bases, in that order; junction bases with no gene match: 6. CDR1 and CDR2 from the germline V gene are LNHNV and YYDKDF (reference sequence). There are 14 residues in the CDR3. CDR3 sequence reads: CATSRPGLAPEQYF. The CDR3 DNA sequence: TGTGCCACCAGCAGGCCGGGACTAGCTCCCGAGCAGTACTTC.

This clonotype has ten or more counts. The chain links TRBV6-1 to TRBJ1-4; D remains ambiguous. Per the germline V gene, CDR1 is MNHNS and CDR2 is SASEGT. The V end was cut by 7 bases, the J end by 8 bases, with 20 bases between. The CDR3 has 15 amino acids. CDR3 nucleotide sequence: TGTGCCAGCAATGACATTGGGTCAGGCTCCGAAAAACTGTTTTTT. Its protein product is CASNDIGSGSEKLFF.

This clonotype was seen ten or more times. The chain joins TRBV12-3 or TRBV12-4 to TRBJ2-7, with 8 bases identical to TRBD2. Germline trimming cut 11 bases from V and 7 bases from J; bases unmatched to any gene: 19. The CDR3 runs 15 residues. For the CDR3, the DNA is TGTGCCTCAAGTACGTACGCGGGAGGTATGAGGGAGCAGTACTTC. Protein sequence: CASSTYAGGMREQYF.

This clonotype was picked up a small number of times. This chain joins TRBV28 and TRBJ2-7; D tentatively reads TRBD1 or TRBD2 (6 bases each). The CDR3 consists of 20 residues. The germline V and J ends were trimmed by 1 base and 7 bases, with 32 bases remaining between them. The germline V gene has CDR1 MDHEN and CDR2 SYDVKM. CDR3 region: CASSLLSPPLGAAGGLEQYF. The CDR3 DNA reads TGTGCCAGCAGTTTATTGTCCCCCCCCCTAGGAGCAGCCGGGGGCTTAGAGCAGTACTTC. Full variable domain (remainder filled in from reference TRBV28 and TRBJ2-7): DVKVTQSSRYLVKRTGEKVFLECVQDMDHENMFWYRQDPGLGLRLIYFSYDVKMKEKGDIPEGYSVSREKKERFSLILESASTNQTSMYLCASSLLSPPLGAAGGLEQYFGPGTRLTVT.

This clonotype was observed a handful of times. The chain carries TRBV18 and TRBJ2-7; TRBD2 is a possible D gene (6 bases). The germline V and J ends were trimmed by 5 bases and 0 bases, with 17 bases remaining between them. Germline V gene lookup returns CDR1 KGHSH and CDR2 LQKENI. The CDR3 sequence is 16 residues long. CDR3 amino acids: CASSFGASDFSYEQYF. CDR3 nucleotide sequence: TGTGCCAGCTCATTCGGGGCTAGCGACTTCTCCTACGAGCAGTACTTC.

Many counts were recorded for this clonotype. The genes are TRBV28 and TRBJ1-4; 11 bases agree with TRBD1. Trimming at V came to 6 bases and at J to 7 bases, leaving 7 bases not matched to a gene. Germline V gene lookup returns CDR1 MDHEN and CDR2 SYDVKM. This CDR3 spans 15 amino acids. The CDR3 sequence is CASSPSGQGVEKLFF. In DNA, the CDR3 is TGTGCCAGCAGCCCTTCGGGACAGGGGGTTGAAAAACTGTTTTTT.

In this sample, this clonotype turned up a few times. The chain uses TRBV6-1 and TRBJ2-1, with 11 bases aligning to TRBD2. Per the germline V gene, CDR1 is MNHNS and CDR2 is SASEGT. The CDR3 is 15 amino acids. The junction had 7 bases not matched to a gene; V was cut back by 6 bases and J by 6 bases. The CDR3 bases are TGTGCCAGCAGCTTAGACGGGACTAGCGGCAATGAGCAGTTCTTC. Its translation: CASSLDGTSGNEQFF.

This clonotype showed up just a few times. This sequence joins TRBV7-2 and TRBJ2-4; no firm D call. Trimming took 1 base from V and 5 from J, leaving 9 bases between them. The CDR3 is 14 residues long. Per germline, CDR1 SGHTA and CDR2 FQGNSA. CDR3 in amino acids: CASSLEQSENIQYF. The CDR3 DNA reads as TGTGCCAGCAGCTTAGAACAGTCCGAAAACATTCAGTACTTC.

There are many counts of this clonotype. This CDR3 is CASSKTDYGYTF. The DNA for the CDR3 is TGTGCCAGCAGCAAGACAGATTATGGCTACACCTTC. The chain carries TRBV11-2 and TRBJ1-2; D may be TRBD1 (5 bases). Germline V gene lookup returns CDR1 SGHAT and CDR2 FQNNGV. V lost 5 bases and J lost 5, with 9 bases in between. This CDR3 is built from 12 residues.

This clonotype was observed many times. The chain links TRBV20-1 to TRBJ2-1, with 8 bases that match TRBD2. The V gene end was trimmed by 3 bases and the J gene end by 3 bases; junction bases not matched to a gene: 10. The CDR3 runs 16 residues. Germline CDR1 and CDR2: DFQATT and SNEGSKA (reference sequence). The CDR3 sequence: CSARTLLADYYNEQFF. The CDR3 nucleotides are TGCAGTGCTAGGACCTTACTAGCGGACTACTACAATGAGCAGTTCTTC.

This clonotype has ten or more counts. The chain couples TRBV2 to TRBJ2-3, with D uncertain. The CDR3 is 14 residues long. Germline assignment: CDR1 SNHLY and CDR2 FYNNEI. V was pared by 2 bases and J by 5 bases, with 11 bases between. In DNA, the CDR3 is TGTGCCAGCAGTGAACCCGGCGTCAGAGATACGCAGTATTTT. This sequence encodes CASSEPGVRDTQYF. The full variable domain, completed using reference TRBV2 and TRBJ2-3, is EPEVTQTPSHQVTQMGQEVILRCVPISNHLYFYWYRQILGQKVEFLVSFYNNEISEKSEIFDDQFSVERPDGSNFTLKIRSTKLEDSAMYFCASSEPGVRDTQYFGPGTRLTVL.

This clonotype was seen repeatedly, ten times or more. The rearrangement uses TRBV27 and TRBJ2-7, with 12 nucleotides matching TRBD2. This CDR3 is 15 amino acids long. Trimming at V came to 6 bases and at J to 2 bases, leaving 5 bases not matched to a gene. Per germline, CDR1 MNHEY and CDR2 SMNVEV (reference sequence). The CDR3 DNA reads as TGTGCCAGCAGAAATCGACTAGCGGGGGCCTACGAGCAGTACGTC. Its translation is CASRNRLAGAYEQYV.

The chain employs TRBV29-1 and TRBJ2-2; D is unresolved. The CDR3 length is 11 residues. The ends were cut back, 6 bases at V and 6 bases at J, with 8 bases in the middle. Germline assignment: CDR1 SQVTM and CDR2 ANQGSEA. CDR3 region: CSVSGAGELFF. CDR3 sequence (DNA): TGCAGCGTGAGTGGAGCCGGGGAGCTGTTTTTT.

This clonotype was detected many times. The CDR3 region has the DNA TGTGCCAGTAGCAGGGCGGCGTATGGCTACACCTTC. Amino acids: CASSRAAYGYTF. The chain links TRBV19 to TRBJ1-2; D perhaps matches TRBD1 (5 bases). Germline-derived CDR1 and CDR2 are LNHDA and SQIVND (reference sequence). This CDR3 contains 12 residues. Between the trimmed V and J ends, which lost 6 bases and 5 bases, there was a span of 10 bases.

This clonotype was detected a few times. This sequence joins TRBV6-2 or TRBV6-3 and TRBJ1-5; 8 bases map to TRBD1. The CDR3 has 15 residues. V dropped 5 bases and J dropped 4; count of bases not matched to a gene: 7. Germline lookup yields CDR1 MNHEY and CDR2 SVGEGT. The CDR3 DNA follows: TGTGCCAGCAGTCATTACCGACAGGGGAATCAGCCCCAGCATTTT. Protein: CASSHYRQGNQPQHF.

Written as DNA, the CDR3 is TGTGCTAGTGGGTTCCGGGTGGTCCTGGGGATGGGCTACAATGAGCAGTTCTTC. This sequence encodes CASGFRVVLGMGYNEQFF. This rearrangement joins TRBV12-5 to TRBJ2-1; D call uncertain. The germline V and J ends were trimmed by 6 bases and 3 bases, with 24 bases remaining between them. Looked up from germline, CDR1 is LGHNT and CDR2 is FRNRAP. This CDR3 is 18 amino acids long.

This clonotype was detected ten times or more. The chain uses TRBV12-3 or TRBV12-4 and TRBJ1-1; D unclear. The CDR3 covers 12 residues. The ends were cut back, 3 bases at V and 2 bases at J, with 4 bases in the middle. CDR3 nucleotide sequence: TGTGCCAGCAGTTTCCCTAACACTGAAGCTTTCTTT. Residues: CASSFPNTEAFF.

About this clonotype: One base away lies a much larger clone, so this may be a sequencing read error. The chain combines TRBV28 with TRBJ2-2, with D tentatively TRBD1 or TRBD2 (6 bases each). Germline assignment: CDR1 MDHEN and CDR2 SYDVKM. This CDR3 is built from 16 residues. The CDR3 DNA sequence: TGTGCCAGCAGTTTTCGAGCGAGGGGGGACACCGGGGAGCTGCTTTTT. Translating it yields CASSFRARGDTGELLF.

This clonotype was observed at least ten times. As DNA, the CDR3 is TGCAGCACCAGGGACAGCTCCTACAATGAGCAGTTCTTC. It encodes CSTRDSSYNEQFF. V usage is TRBV20-1 and J usage is TRBJ2-1; 7 bases are a match to TRBD1. The V gene's germline CDR1 is DFQATT and CDR2 SNEGSKA (reference sequence). This CDR3 has 13 amino acids.

This clonotype was detected a few times. This chain uses TRBV5-1 with TRBJ2-1; TRBD2 matches at 9 bases. CDR3 size: 15 residues. The ends lost 1 base at V and 7 bases at J; junction bases unmatched: 6. Germline V CDR1 and CDR2: SGHRS, YFSETQ. The CDR3 DNA sequence: TGCGCCAGCAGCTTGCTAGCGGGAACTGGGAATGAGCAGTTCTTC. Translating it yields CASSLLAGTGNEQFF. The full variable domain, completed using reference TRBV5-1 and TRBJ2-1, is KAGVTQTPRYLIKTRGQQVTLSCSPISGHRSVSWYQQTPGQGLQFLFEYFSETQRNKGNFPGRFSGRQFSNSRSEMNVSTLELGDSALYLCASSLLAGTGNEQFFGPGTRLTVL.

This clonotype was found many times. The chain links TRBV11-2 to TRBJ1-1; tentatively, D is TRBD1 (6 bases). The CDR3 sequence is 17 residues long. Germline CDR1 reads SGHAT; CDR2 reads FQNNGV. The V end was cut by 4 bases, the J end by 0 bases, with 18 bases between. The CDR3 sequence is CASSSVGGPFLNTEAFF. The CDR3 coding sequence is TGTGCCAGCAGCTCCGTGGGGGGCCCCTTTTTGAACACTGAAGCTTTCTTT.

In this sample, this clonotype turned up many times. This rearrangement joins TRBV7-2 to TRBJ1-2; TRBD1 is a possible D gene (5 bases). Deletions cut 5 bases from V and 6 bases from J, with 19 bases between. Germline V CDR1 and CDR2: SGHTA, FQGNSA. This CDR3 comprises 15 residues. The CDR3 sequence is CASSPFDSRLHGYTF. CDR3 nucleotide sequence: TGTGCCAGCAGCCCATTCGACAGTCGCCTGCATGGCTACACCTTC.

This clonotype has only a few counts. This sequence joins TRBV20-1 and TRBJ1-3; 9 bases line up with TRBD1. V trimming: 0 bases; J trimming: 0 bases; junction bases outside the gene matches: 12. The CDR3 loop spans 19 amino acids. Germline V gene sequence: CDR1 DFQATT, CDR2 SNEGSKA (reference sequence). The CDR3 loop reads CSAREIYPGTGTSGNTIYF. The DNA for the CDR3 is TGCAGTGCTAGAGAGATTTATCCCGGGACAGGGACCTCTGGAAACACCATATATTTT.

Here the CDR3 reads CASSYSGGSSTDTQYF. The CDR3 nucleotides read TGTGCCAGCAGTTACTCCGGGGGGTCTAGCACAGATACGCAGTATTTT. The J gene is TRBJ2-3, the V gene TRBV6-2 or TRBV6-3, with TRBD2 identical over 7 bases. In germline, CDR1 is MNHEY, CDR2 SVGEGT. J lost 0 bases, V lost 0 bases, and 3 bases had no gene match. The CDR3 extends over 16 amino acids.